These 24 T cell receptor beta chains originate from one sample sequenced in a study of blood T cell repertoires in COVID-19. Assay used: immunoSEQ multiplex PCR; TCRdb lists only in-frame clones, some missing. The table includes 350,000 to 450,000 clones, more than 75% detected once. Sequencing was carried out using peripheral blood. The receptors stem from a human donor in a cohort sampled during active COVID-19.

V usage is TRBV5-1 and J usage is TRBJ2-7, with 7 positions matching TRBD2. The length of the CDR3 is 13 residues. Germline loops: CDR1 SGHRS, CDR2 YFSETQ. J was trimmed by 5 bases and V by 4 bases; bases with no gene match: 6. In DNA, the CDR3 is TGCGCCAGCAGCGAGACTAGCAGCCACGAGCAGTACTTC. Translating it yields CASSETSSHEQYF. Full variable domain (outside the CDR3, taken from reference TRBV5-1 and TRBJ2-7): KAGVTQTPRYLIKTRGQQVTLSCSPISGHRSVSWYQQTPGQGLQFLFEYFSETQRNKGNFPGRFSGRQFSNSRSEMNVSTLELGDSALYLCASSETSSHEQYFGPGTRLTVT.

The rearrangement uses TRBV3-1 (or the pseudogene TRBV3-2) and TRBJ2-1, with D possibly TRBD1 on 8 matching bases. Germline loops: CDR1 LGHDT, CDR2 YNNKEL (reference sequence). This CDR3 is built from 13 residues. V was cut by 4 bases and J by 10 bases, with 14 bases left in between. The CDR3 loop is CASSRNRGGEQFF. In DNA, the CDR3 is TGTGCCAGCAGCCGAAACAGGGGGGGAGAGCAGTTCTTC.

The chain recombines TRBV28 with TRBJ1-4, with D unclear. CDR1 and CDR2 (germline): MDHEN, SYDVKM. Between the trimmed V and J ends, which lost 3 bases and 5 bases, there was a span of 10 bases. This CDR3 is built from 14 residues. CDR3 sequence (DNA): TGTGCCAGCAGTTTGTCGGCAGGAAATGAAAAACTGTTTTTT. Its translation: CASSLSAGNEKLFF.

V and J are TRBV11-2 and TRBJ1-1; 8 bases match TRBD1. The CDR3 loop spans 18 amino acids. Germline assignment: CDR1 SGHAT and CDR2 FQNNGV. Trimming at V came to 1 base and at J to 4 bases, leaving 14 bases not matched to a gene. CDR3 in DNA: TGTGCCAGCAGCTTAGGAGTGGGCAGGGGGCGCGTGGGCACTGAAGCTTTCTTT. Its translation: CASSLGVGRGRVGTEAFF.

This clone was found a few times. V and J are TRBV9 and TRBJ2-5; 11 nucleotides match TRBD1. CDR1 is SGDLS and CDR2 is YYNGEE in the germline V gene. The junction had 10 bases not matched to a gene; V was cut back by 2 bases and J by 4 bases. The CDR3 loop spans 17 amino acids. CDR3 sequence reads: CASSVFDGQGAGETQYF. CDR3 nucleotide sequence: TGTGCCAGCAGCGTCTTCGATGGACAGGGGGCAGGAGAGACCCAGTACTTC.

This chain connects TRBV5-6 to TRBJ2-7; D unclear. V lost 0 bases to trimming and J lost 0 bases, with 4 bases between them. The CDR3 consists of 13 residues. The germline gives CDR1 SGHDT, CDR2 YYEEEE. CDR3 coding DNA: TGTGCCAGCAGCTTGGTTCTCTCCTACGAGCAGTACTTC. As protein: CASSLVLSYEQYF.

V gene TRBV15 combines with J gene TRBJ2-7, with TRBD1 matching 12 bases. The ends lost 5 bases at V and 2 bases at J; junction bases unmatched: 7. CDR3 length: 16 amino acids. Germline loops: CDR1 LNHNV, CDR2 YYDKDF (reference sequence). In DNA form, the CDR3 reads TGTGCCACCAGCGAATCCGGGACAGGGGGCCCCTACGAGCAGTACTTC. This gives the protein CATSESGTGGPYEQYF.

This clone was detected once. The chain has TRBV6-5 and TRBJ1-4; TRBD1 matches at 9 bases. This CDR3 region has 12 residues. The V segment lost 10 bases and the J segment 8 bases; nucleotides outside the gene matches: 5. CDR1 and CDR2 from the germline V gene are MNHEY and SVGAGI. The CDR3 nucleotides are TGTGCCATCCGGGACAGGGAAGAAAAACTGTTTTTT. This sequence encodes CAIRDREEKLFF.

The chain employs TRBV2 and TRBJ2-7; 8 positions agree with TRBD2. J was trimmed by 0 bases and V by 7 bases; bases with no gene match: 5. Looked up from germline, CDR1 is SNHLY and CDR2 is FYNNEI. This CDR3 spans 14 amino acids. CDR3 amino acids: CASKRERSSYEQYF. CDR3 nucleotides: TGTGCCAGCAAGCGGGAGAGGAGCTCCTACGAGCAGTACTTC.

This chain connects TRBV2 to TRBJ2-4, with 8 bases aligning to TRBD2. Germline lookup yields CDR1 SNHLY and CDR2 FYNNEI. CDR3 length: 15 amino acids. V shed 3 bases and J 8 bases; nucleotides not matched to a gene: 9. CDR3 loop: CASSDIERERDIQYF. The DNA of the CDR3 is TGTGCCAGCAGTGACATCGAGCGGGAGAGAGACATTCAGTACTTC.

V gene TRBV11-1 combines with J gene TRBJ2-7; TRBD2 is a possible D gene (6 bases). V dropped 5 bases and J dropped 4 bases, with 15 bases sitting between them. Germline V CDR1 and CDR2: SGHAT, FQDESV (reference sequence). The CDR3 runs 14 residues. CDR3 sequence (DNA): TGTGCCAGCAGCCAGCTTACCGGGAGTTACGAGCAGTACTTC. Translation: CASSQLTGSYEQYF.

V and J are TRBV11-2 and TRBJ2-1; possible D gene TRBD1, 6 bases. Per the germline V gene, CDR1 is SGHAT and CDR2 is FQNNGV. The CDR3 loop spans 18 amino acids. Trimming pared 2 bases from V and 0 bases from J, leaving 17 bases between. The CDR3 reads CASSLRGQVRGSYNEQFF. CDR3 DNA: TGTGCCAGCAGCTTAAGGGGACAAGTAAGAGGCTCCTACAATGAGCAGTTCTTC. The variable domain in full, completed from reference TRBV11-2 and TRBJ2-1, reads EAGVAQSPRYKIIEKRQSVAFWCNPISGHATLYWYQQILGQGPKLLIQFQNNGVVDDSQLPKDRFSAERLKGVDSTLKIQPAKLEDSAVYLCASSLRGQVRGSYNEQFFGPGTRLTVL.

This clone showed up just once. The rearrangement joins TRBV6-6 to TRBJ2-5, with 12 positions matching TRBD1. V gave up 5 bases and J gave up 3 bases; unmatched junction bases: 4. Germline assignment: CDR1 MNHNY and CDR2 SVGAGI (reference sequence). The CDR3 length is 15 residues. The CDR3 region has the DNA TGTGCCAGCAGTCCGGGACAGGGGGCGAAAGAGACCCAGTACTTC. Translating it yields CASSPGQGAKETQYF.

This clone was counted between two and nine times. CDR3 sequence: CACSQGFRADTQYF. CDR3 coding DNA: TGTGCCTGCTCACAGGGGTTCCGCGCAGATACGCAGTATTTT. The chain has TRBV30 and TRBJ2-3, with 7 nucleotides matching TRBD1. This CDR3 has 14 residues. CDR1 is GTSNPN and CDR2 is SVGIG in the germline V gene (reference sequence). The J segment lost 4 bases and the V segment lost 6 bases, leaving 10 bases of the junction unmatched.

The chain recombines TRBV28 with TRBJ2-7; unclear D gene. The CDR3 is 14 residues long. CDR1 is MDHEN and CDR2 is SYDVKM in the germline V gene. The V and J ends lost 3 bases and 3 bases respectively, with 12 bases between them. CDR3: CASSFLGRLYEQYF. The CDR3, as DNA: TGTGCCAGCAGTTTTCTAGGTCGACTCTACGAGCAGTACTTC.

This clone was counted only a few times. This chain connects TRBV6-2 or TRBV6-3 to TRBJ2-3, with 14 nucleotides matching TRBD2. Germline values: CDR1 MNHEY, CDR2 SVGEGT. After removal of 5 bases from V and 5 bases from J, the junction contained 9 bases not matched to a gene. CDR3 size: 17 residues. The CDR3 loop is CASSQGTSGSREDTQYF. The CDR3 DNA follows: TGTGCCAGCAGTCAGGGGACTAGCGGGAGTCGCGAAGATACGCAGTATTTT.

The chain recombines TRBV18 with TRBJ1-1, with D tentatively TRBD1 (5 bases). V was shortened by 2 bases and J by 4 bases, with 17 bases between the two germline ends. Germline CDR1 reads KGHSH; CDR2 reads LQKENI. This CDR3 spans 16 amino acids. The CDR3 nucleotides are TGTGCCAGCTCACCAATGGTCGCGGGGGGAACCACTGAAGCTTTCTTT. The encoded protein is CASSPMVAGGTTEAFF.

This chain joins TRBV12-5 and TRBJ2-7; TRBD1 is a possible D gene (6 bases). The germline V and J ends were trimmed by 5 bases and 0 bases, with 20 bases remaining between them. Germline CDR1 is LGHNT and CDR2 is FRNRAP. The CDR3 covers 17 residues. The DNA of the CDR3 is TGTGCTAGTGGTCGGACAGCGGAGAGCCTCAGCTCCTACGAGCAGTACTTC. Translated: CASGRTAESLSSYEQYF.

The V gene is TRBV15, the J gene TRBJ2-7; 10 positions match TRBD1. V shed 1 base and J 6 bases; nucleotides not matched to a gene: 3. The CDR3 length is 14 residues. The germline V gene has CDR1 LNHNV and CDR2 YYDKDF (reference sequence). The CDR3 is CATSRGRTGGEQYF. The DNA of the CDR3 is TGTGCCACCAGCAGAGGGAGGACAGGGGGCGAGCAGTACTTC. Variable domain in full (rest from reference TRBV15 and TRBJ2-7): DAMVIQNPRYQVTQFGKPVTLSCSQTLNHNVMYWYQQKSSQAPKLLFHYYDKDFNNEADTPDNFQSRRPNTSFCFLDIRSPGLGDTAMYLCATSRGRTGGEQYFGPGTRLTVT.

The chain employs TRBV28 and TRBJ1-5; no reliable D call. Trimming cost V 3 bases and J 0 bases, with 3 bases left between them. Germline V gene sequence: CDR1 MDHEN, CDR2 SYDVKM. This CDR3 has 13 amino acids. In DNA, the CDR3 is TGTGCCAGCAGTTTCCGTAGCAATCAGCCCCAGCATTTT. This translates into CASSFRSNQPQHF.

The chain combines TRBV7-2 with TRBJ2-5; the match to TRBD2 covers 13 bases. The germline V gene encodes CDR1 SGHTA and CDR2 FQGNSA. The CDR3 runs to 15 residues. The ends lost 5 bases at V and 5 bases at J; junction bases unmatched: 5. The CDR3 sequence is CASSPRTSGGETQYF. In DNA form, the CDR3 reads TGTGCCAGCAGCCCGCGGACTAGCGGGGGTGAGACCCAGTACTTC.

The rearrangement joins TRBV7-2 to TRBJ2-1; perhaps TRBD1 as D (5 bases). Deletions cut 3 bases from V and 4 bases from J, with 10 bases between. Per the germline V gene, CDR1 is SGHTA and CDR2 is FQGNSA. This CDR3 region has 14 residues. The CDR3 bases are TGTGCCAGCAGCTTGGACGCAGGGTACAATGAGCAGTTCTTC. Translated: CASSLDAGYNEQFF.

V usage is TRBV2 and J usage is TRBJ2-1; D is unresolved. CDR3 size: 15 residues. Trimming took 5 bases from V and 6 from J, leaving 17 bases between them. CDR1 is SNHLY, CDR2 FYNNEI, per germline. CDR3 nucleotides: TGTGCCAGCAGTCTAACATCAGGATATGGCAATGAGCAGTTCTTC. This sequence encodes CASSLTSGYGNEQFF. The full variable domain, in which reference TRBV2 and TRBJ2-1 provide the parts outside the CDR3, is EPEVTQTPSHQVTQMGQEVILRCVPISNHLYFYWYRQILGQKVEFLVSFYNNEISEKSEIFDDQFSVERPDGSNFTLKIRSTKLEDSAMYFCASSLTSGYGNEQFFGPGTRLTVL.

J is TRBJ1-1 and V is TRBV12-3 or TRBV12-4, with TRBD1 identical over 7 bases. The CDR3 covers 13 residues. V trimming: 5 bases; J trimming: 12 bases; junction bases outside the gene matches: 12. The CDR3: CASSQGGAYGTFF. In DNA form, the CDR3 reads TGTGCCAGCAGTCAAGGGGGCGCTTACGGAACTTTCTTT.